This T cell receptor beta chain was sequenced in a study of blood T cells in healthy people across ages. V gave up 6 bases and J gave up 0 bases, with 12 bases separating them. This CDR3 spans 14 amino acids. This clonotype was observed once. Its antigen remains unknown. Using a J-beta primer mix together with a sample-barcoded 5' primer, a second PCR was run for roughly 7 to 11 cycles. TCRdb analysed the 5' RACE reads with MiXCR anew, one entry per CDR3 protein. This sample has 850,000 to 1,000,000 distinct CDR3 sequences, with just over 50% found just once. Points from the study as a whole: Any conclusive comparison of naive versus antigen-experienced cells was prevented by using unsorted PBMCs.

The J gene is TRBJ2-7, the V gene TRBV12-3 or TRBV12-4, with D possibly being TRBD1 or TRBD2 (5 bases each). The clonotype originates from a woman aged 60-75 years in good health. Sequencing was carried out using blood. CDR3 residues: CASRPGTLSYEQYF. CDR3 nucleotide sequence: TGTGCCAGCAGACCCGGGACGCTCTCCTACGAGCAGTACTTC.